This T cell receptor (beta chain) was observed in a study of a mutant IDH1 vaccine in newly diagnosed glioma. Overall study context: The first vaccination came 4-6 weeks after radiotherapy alone, or with temozolomide cycles. Treatment recipients were approximately 62% male and around 38% female, and their mean age was roughly 40 years.

Regarding time point: week 5, during vaccination. With topical imiquimod, each dose of the vaccine consisted of 300 ug of mutant IDH1 20-mer peptide. As for this clone: Its antigen is not identified.

Germline CDR1 MNHEY, CDR2 SVGAGI. V shed 6 bases, J shed 7 bases, and the junction held 9 bases outside the gene matches. The CDR3 has 15 amino acids. Notes on the study in general: Top peripheral T cell clonotype shifts appeared unrelated to pseudoprogression. The occurrence of vaccine-induced immune responses was seen in around 92% of patients.

TCRdb's table, derived via immunoSEQ multiplex PCR, lists solely in-frame clones and lacks some. The data contain some 27,000 clones, about 76% of them seen just once; the ten biggest clones take up just under 9.5%. This sequence joins TRBV6-5 and TRBJ2-3; TRBD1 aligns across 11 bases. The receptor was derived from a man in his forties with glioma. The sample was PBMCs, taken from a glioma patient whose treatment included an IDH1 peptide vaccine. Here the CDR3 DNA reads TGTGCCAGCAGCCGGAAAGGGACAGGGGGAAATACGCAGTATTTT. It specifies CASSRKGTGGNTQYF.